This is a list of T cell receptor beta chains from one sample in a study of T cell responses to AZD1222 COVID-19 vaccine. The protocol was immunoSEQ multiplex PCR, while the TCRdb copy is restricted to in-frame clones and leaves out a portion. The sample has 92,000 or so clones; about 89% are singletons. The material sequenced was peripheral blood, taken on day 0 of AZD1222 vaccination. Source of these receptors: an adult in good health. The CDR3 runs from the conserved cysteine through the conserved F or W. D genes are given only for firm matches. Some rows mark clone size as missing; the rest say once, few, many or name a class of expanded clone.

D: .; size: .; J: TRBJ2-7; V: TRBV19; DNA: TGTGCCAGTAGTACCCCGTGGGGCTACGAGCAGTACTTC; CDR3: CASSTPWGYEQYF
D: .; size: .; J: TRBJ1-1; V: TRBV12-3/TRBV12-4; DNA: TGTGCCAGCAGTTTACTCATGAACACTGAAGCTTTCTTT; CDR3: CASSLLMNTEAFF
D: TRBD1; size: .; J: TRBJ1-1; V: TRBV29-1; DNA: TGCAGCGTAACGGGACAGATGAACACTGAAGCTTTCTTT; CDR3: CSVTGQMNTEAFF
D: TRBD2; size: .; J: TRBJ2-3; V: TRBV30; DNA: TGTGCCTGGAGTGCCGGACTAGGGGACACAGATACGCAGTATTTT; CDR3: CAWSAGLGDTDTQYF
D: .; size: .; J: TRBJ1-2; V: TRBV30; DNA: TGTGCCTCTAACTGGGGGCAGTCTAACTATGGCTACACCTTC; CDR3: CASNWGQSNYGYTF
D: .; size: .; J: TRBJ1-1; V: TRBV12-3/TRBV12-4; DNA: TGTGCCAGCAGTCCACGACAGAACACTGAAGCTTTCTTT; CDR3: CASSPRQNTEAFF
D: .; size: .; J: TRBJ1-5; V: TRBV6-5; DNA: TGTGCCAGCTCAGTCGAGGCCCTGGAGTACGGGCCCCAGCATTTT; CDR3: CASSVEALEYGPQHF
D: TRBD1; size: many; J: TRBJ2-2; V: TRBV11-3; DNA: TGTGCCAGCAGCGGGAGACAGGGCCCAGAGGAGCTGTTTTTT; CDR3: CASSGRQGPEELFF
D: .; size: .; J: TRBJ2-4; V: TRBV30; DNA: TGTGCCTATACAGATATCAGTGAAAACATTCAGTACTTC; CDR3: CAYTDISENIQYF
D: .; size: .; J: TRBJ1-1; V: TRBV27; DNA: TGTGCCAGCAGTTTAAGGACCTCCCGTGACCAGGGGACAGAAGCTTTCTTT; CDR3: CASSLRTSRDQGTEAFF
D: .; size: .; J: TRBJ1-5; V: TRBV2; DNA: TGTGCCAGCAGTGCCCGGACACCTTATAGCAATCAGCCCCAGCATTTT; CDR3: CASSARTPYSNQPQHF
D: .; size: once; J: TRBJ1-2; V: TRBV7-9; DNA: TGTGCCAGCAGCCTGGACAGCAGAGATTTGATGAACTATGGCTACACCTTC; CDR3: CASSLDSRDLMNYGYTF
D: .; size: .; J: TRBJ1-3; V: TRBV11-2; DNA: TGTGCCAGCAGCTTAATGTTCCCTCCTGGAAACACCATATATTTT; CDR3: CASSLMFPPGNTIYF
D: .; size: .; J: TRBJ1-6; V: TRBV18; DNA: TGTGCCAGCTCACCAGACGTATCACCCCTCCACTTT; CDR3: CASSPDVSPLHF
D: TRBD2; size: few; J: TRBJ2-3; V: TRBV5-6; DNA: TGTGCCAGCAGCTTGCTCCGACTAGCGGGGGGGCCAAGCACAGATACGCAGTATTTT; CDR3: CASSLLRLAGGPSTDTQYF
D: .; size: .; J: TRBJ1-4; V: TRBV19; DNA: TGTGCCAGTAGTGACCGACAGAGCCTCAATGAAAAACTGTTTTTT; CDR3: CASSDRQSLNEKLFF
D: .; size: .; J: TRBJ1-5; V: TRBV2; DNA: TGTGCCAGCAGTCAGGGGAATGGCAATCAGCCCCAGCATTTT; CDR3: CASSQGNGNQPQHF
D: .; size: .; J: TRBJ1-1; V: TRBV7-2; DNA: TGTGCCAGCAGCCCCCGTTGGGGAACTGAAGCTTTCTTT; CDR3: CASSPRWGTEAFF
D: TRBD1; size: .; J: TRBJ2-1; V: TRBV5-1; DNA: TGCGCCAGCAGCTTGGGGGACAGTCCTGGCAATGAGCAGTTCTTC; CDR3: CASSLGDSPGNEQFF
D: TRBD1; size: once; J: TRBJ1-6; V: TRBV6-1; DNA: TGTGCCAGCAGTGAAGGACAGGGGCTCTTACCCCTCCACTTT; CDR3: CASSEGQGLLPLHF
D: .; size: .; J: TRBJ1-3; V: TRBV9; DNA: TGTGCCAGCAGCGTAGCACCGCACGACACCATATATTTT; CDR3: CASSVAPHDTIYF
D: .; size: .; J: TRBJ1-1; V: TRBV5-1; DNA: TGCGCCAGCAGCTTAGACCCCGGGACACCGCTTAGAAACGCTTTCTTT; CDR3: CASSLDPGTPLRNAFF